What follows describes a single T cell receptor beta chain. This sample was included in a study of STAT5B mutations in CD4+ large granular lymphocyte leukemia. Study details: Among healthy controls, a particular HLA allele went with more CDR3 'QG' motifs.

The ends were cut back, 5 bases at V and 2 bases at J, with 9 bases in the middle. This CDR3 region has 13 residues. The germline gives CDR1 SGHTA, CDR2 FQGNSA. The survey-level immunoSEQ assay was used. Only in-frame clones appear in the TCRdb table, and some are missing; sequencing was by immunoSEQ multiplex PCR. Here the sample spans under 35,000 clones, around 67% being singletons. J is TRBJ2-5 and V is TRBV7-2; D gene unclear. The receptor was derived from a human donor in good health. The sequencing input was CD4+ T cells from blood buffy coats. The CDR3 here is CASSAEIQETQYF. The DNA for the CDR3 is TGTGCCAGCAGCGCGGAGATACAAGAGACCCAGTACTTC.